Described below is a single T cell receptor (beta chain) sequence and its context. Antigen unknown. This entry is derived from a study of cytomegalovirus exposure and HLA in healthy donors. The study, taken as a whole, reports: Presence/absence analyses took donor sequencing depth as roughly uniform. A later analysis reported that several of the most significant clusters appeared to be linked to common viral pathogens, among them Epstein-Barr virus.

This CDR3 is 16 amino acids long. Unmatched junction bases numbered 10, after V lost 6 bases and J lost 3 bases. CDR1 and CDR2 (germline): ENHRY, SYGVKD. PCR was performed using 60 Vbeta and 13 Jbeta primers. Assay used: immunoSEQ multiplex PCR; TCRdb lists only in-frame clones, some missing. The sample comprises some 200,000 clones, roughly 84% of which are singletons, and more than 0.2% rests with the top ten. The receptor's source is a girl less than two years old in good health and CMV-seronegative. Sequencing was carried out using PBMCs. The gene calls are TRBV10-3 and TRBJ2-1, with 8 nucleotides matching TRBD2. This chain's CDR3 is CAIRSSPGLGYNEQFF. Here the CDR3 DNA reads TGTGCCATCAGGTCTTCACCGGGACTAGGCTACAATGAGCAGTTCTTC.